This is a list of T cell receptor beta chains from one sample in a study of T cell changes during pregnancy in multiple sclerosis. Clones were sequenced by immunoSEQ multiplex PCR, and TCRdb holds only the in-frame ones, with some missing. The sample lists 40,000 to 50,000 clones, approximately 92% seen once, with roughly 3.9% in the top ten. The starting material was CD8+ T cells from peripheral blood mononuclear cells, obtained after pregnancy. Source of these receptors: a female donor with multiple sclerosis, enrolled in a pregnancy study. CDR3s include the opening cysteine and the closing phenylalanine or tryptophan. Each record gives: J gene, D gene, V gene, CDR3 length, clone size, CDR3 protein, CDR3 DNA. The D gene is left open where the match is weak. Where a row states a size, it is once, few, many or the class of an expanded clone; other rows omit it.

j_call: TRBJ2-1
d_call: TRBD1
v_call: TRBV9
cdr3_length: 17
clone_size: NA
cdr3_aa: CASSGQSGTGEWDEQFF
cdr3_nt: TGTGCCAGCAGCGGCCAATCCGGGACAGGGGAGTGGGATGAGCAGTTCTTC

j_call: TRBJ2-7
d_call: NA
v_call: TRBV4-2
cdr3_length: 12
clone_size: NA
cdr3_aa: CASSQTQGEQYF
cdr3_nt: TGTGCCAGCAGCCAAACGCAGGGCGAGCAGTACTTC

j_call: TRBJ2-1
d_call: NA
v_call: TRBV28
cdr3_length: 16
clone_size: NA
cdr3_aa: CASSSFARQVYNEQFF
cdr3_nt: TGTGCCAGCAGTTCCTTCGCTAGACAGGTATACAATGAGCAGTTCTTC

j_call: TRBJ1-5
d_call: NA
v_call: TRBV27
cdr3_length: 15
clone_size: NA
cdr3_aa: CASSLSGYGNQPQHF
cdr3_nt: TGTGCCAGCAGTTTGTCAGGGTACGGCAATCAGCCCCAGCATTTT

j_call: TRBJ2-1
d_call: TRBD2
v_call: TRBV30
cdr3_length: 15
clone_size: NA
cdr3_aa: CAWSVMAGAYNEQFF
cdr3_nt: TGTGCCTGGAGTGTAATGGCGGGAGCCTACAATGAGCAGTTCTTC

j_call: TRBJ2-3
d_call: TRBD1
v_call: TRBV29-1
cdr3_length: 11
clone_size: NA
cdr3_aa: CSIHRGDTQYF
cdr3_nt: TGCAGCATTCACAGGGGAGATACGCAGTATTTT

j_call: TRBJ2-3
d_call: NA
v_call: TRBV18
cdr3_length: 16
clone_size: NA
cdr3_aa: CASSQQELRSTDTQYF
cdr3_nt: TGTGCCAGCTCCCAACAGGAGCTCCGCAGCACAGATACGCAGTATTTT

j_call: TRBJ1-1
d_call: NA
v_call: TRBV19
cdr3_length: 15
clone_size: NA
cdr3_aa: CASSISGYGNTEAFF
cdr3_nt: TGTGCCAGTAGTATTTCAGGGTATGGGAACACTGAAGCTTTCTTT

j_call: TRBJ2-7
d_call: NA
v_call: TRBV7-9
cdr3_length: 15
clone_size: NA
cdr3_aa: CASSLDSSASSEQYF
cdr3_nt: TGTGCCAGCAGCTTGGACAGCTCCGCATCCTCCGAGCAGTACTTC

j_call: TRBJ1-1
d_call: NA
v_call: TRBV4-3
cdr3_length: 16
clone_size: NA
cdr3_aa: CASSQVSGHVDPEAFF
cdr3_nt: TGCGCCAGCAGCCAAGTCTCTGGACACGTGGACCCTGAAGCTTTCTTT

j_call: TRBJ1-5
d_call: NA
v_call: TRBV7-7
cdr3_length: 13
clone_size: NA
cdr3_aa: CASSAASNQPQHF
cdr3_nt: TGTGCCAGCAGCGCGGCCAGCAATCAGCCCCAGCATTTT

j_call: TRBJ2-1
d_call: TRBD1
v_call: TRBV27
cdr3_length: 17
clone_size: once
cdr3_aa: CASSSIHTGGRYNEQFF
cdr3_nt: TGTGCCAGCAGTTCCATCCATACAGGGGGAAGATACAATGAGCAGTTCTTC

j_call: TRBJ2-1
d_call: TRBD2
v_call: TRBV30
cdr3_length: 16
clone_size: NA
cdr3_aa: CAWSHGLAGFYNEQFF
cdr3_nt: TGTGCCTGGAGTCACGGACTAGCGGGCTTCTACAATGAGCAGTTCTTC

j_call: TRBJ2-1
d_call: TRBD2
v_call: TRBV9
cdr3_length: 18
clone_size: NA
cdr3_aa: CASSLNFGIAGSYNEQFF
cdr3_nt: TGTGCCAGCAGCCTAAATTTCGGGATAGCGGGTTCCTACAATGAGCAGTTCTTC

j_call: TRBJ1-3
d_call: NA
v_call: TRBV27
cdr3_length: 14
clone_size: NA
cdr3_aa: CASSLSLTGNTIYF
cdr3_nt: TGTGCCAGCAGTTTATCCCTTACTGGAAACACCATATATTTT

j_call: TRBJ2-1
d_call: NA
v_call: TRBV4-1
cdr3_length: 13
clone_size: NA
cdr3_aa: CASQDSSYNEQFF
cdr3_nt: TGCGCCAGTCAAGATAGCTCCTACAATGAGCAGTTCTTC

j_call: TRBJ2-7
d_call: NA
v_call: TRBV4-3
cdr3_length: 14
clone_size: NA
cdr3_aa: CASSQERVSYEQYF
cdr3_nt: TGCGCCAGCAGCCAAGAGAGGGTTTCCTACGAGCAGTACTTC

j_call: TRBJ2-4
d_call: TRBD2
v_call: TRBV4-2
cdr3_length: 15
clone_size: NA
cdr3_aa: CASSPLAGGSDIQYF
cdr3_nt: TGTGCCAGCAGCCCACTAGCGGGAGGGAGTGACATTCAGTACTTC

j_call: TRBJ1-1
d_call: NA
v_call: TRBV5-4
cdr3_length: 14
clone_size: NA
cdr3_aa: CASSLRGGGTEAFF
cdr3_nt: TGTGCCAGCAGCCTCAGGGGAGGGGGCACTGAAGCTTTCTTT

j_call: TRBJ2-5
d_call: TRBD1
v_call: TRBV2
cdr3_length: 16
clone_size: once
cdr3_aa: CASSWDREGIQETQYF
cdr3_nt: TGTGCCAGCAGTTGGGACAGGGAAGGTATCCAAGAGACCCAGTACTTC

j_call: TRBJ2-7
d_call: NA
v_call: TRBV4-2
cdr3_length: 15
clone_size: NA
cdr3_aa: CASSQAGEGTYEQYF
cdr3_nt: TGTGCCAGCAGCCAAGCAGGGGAGGGGACCTACGAGCAGTACTTC

j_call: TRBJ1-1
d_call: NA
v_call: TRBV27
cdr3_length: 14
clone_size: NA
cdr3_aa: CASSLGSGNTEAFF
cdr3_nt: TGTGCCAGCAGTTTGGGCAGCGGGAACACTGAAGCTTTCTTT

j_call: TRBJ1-4
d_call: TRBD1
v_call: TRBV27
cdr3_length: 14
clone_size: NA
cdr3_aa: CASSLGQGGEKLFF
cdr3_nt: TGTGCCAGCAGTTTGGGACAGGGGGGTGAAAAACTGTTTTTT

j_call: TRBJ2-7
d_call: TRBD2
v_call: TRBV2
cdr3_length: 15
clone_size: NA
cdr3_aa: CASRKTQAGGSEQYF
cdr3_nt: TGTGCCAGCAGAAAGACCCAGGCGGGGGGCTCCGAGCAGTACTTC

j_call: TRBJ1-2
d_call: NA
v_call: TRBV9
cdr3_length: 12
clone_size: NA
cdr3_aa: CASSVGGGPDTF
cdr3_nt: TGTGCCAGCAGCGTAGGAGGAGGGCCGGACACCTTC